Shown below are 29 T cell receptor beta chains from a single sample sequenced in a study of regulatory T cells in long-lasting Graves disease (dated by TCRdb to the early 2020s). Library method: multiplex PCR. Instrument on record: Illumina HiSeq 4000. TCR beta libraries were built with iRepertoire HTBI primers and Arm-PCR amplification of CDR3 regions. Through fastp at Q25 and MiXCR, TCRdb rebuilt clones from the public reads, retaining in-frame beta chains. Identical CDR3 proteins give one entry, which carries the most common genes and DNA. The sample table contains about 300,000 distinct CDR3 sequences; only one count was recorded for 18% of them. Clones ranked in the top ten supply more than 35% of the sample. According to the study, the label for this sample's time point signals: newly diagnosed GD, antithyroid drugs for less than 3 months. For both TCR sequencing and RNA sequencing, RNA was extracted from PBMCs in TRIzol.

The sequencing used peripheral blood mononuclear cells (PBMCs), collected at new diagnosis, from a patient treated with antithyroid drugs. These receptors were collected from a female donor with Graves disease.

This clonotype was found many times. The V and J genes are TRBV24-1 and TRBJ2-1; 11 positions agree with TRBD2. V trimming: 6 bases; J trimming: 1 base; junction bases outside the gene matches: 1. The CDR3 spans 15 residues. Germline lookup yields CDR1 KGHDR and CDR2 SFDVKD. The CDR3 loop is CATSPSGRSYNEQFF. The CDR3 DNA follows: TGTGCCACCAGTCCTAGCGGGAGGTCCTACAATGAGCAGTTCTTC.

This clonotype appeared a few times. V and J are TRBV14 and TRBJ2-6; TRBD1 matches 7 bases. The CDR3 runs to 19 residues. Trimming cost V 0 bases and J 0 bases; bases outside gene matches: 8. Germline V gene data show CDR1 as SGHDN and CDR2 as FVKESK. The CDR3 nucleotides read TGTGCCAGCAGCCAAGACCTGGGACAGCGGATCTCTGGGGCCAACGTCCTGACTTTC. Translating gives CASSQDLGQRISGANVLTF.

This clonotype was counted ten times or more. V gene TRBV20-1 combines with J gene TRBJ2-3, with a possible D match to TRBD2 (6 bases). Germline-derived CDR1 and CDR2 are DFQATT and SNEGSKA (reference sequence). The CDR3 sequence is 18 residues long. Trimming removed 0 bases at V and 8 bases at J, with 27 bases between. CDR3 residues: CSARDGVGLAWELGTQYF. The DNA for the CDR3 is TGCAGTGCTAGAGATGGGGTCGGGCTAGCGTGGGAGTTGGGTACGCAGTATTTT.

This clonotype was seen ten or more times. The chain recombines TRBV12-3 or TRBV12-4 with TRBJ1-1; D unresolved. This CDR3 has 11 amino acids. V lost 7 bases and J lost 5, with 8 bases in between. In nucleotides, the CDR3 is TGTGCCAGCACCAAGAGGACTGAAGCTTTCTTT. Translated, it gives CASTKRTEAFF.

In its sample, this clonotype was seen many times. One end of the junction is discordant with germline, which a read error may explain. The rearrangement uses TRBV5-1 and TRBJ2-2; D remains unclear. The V gene's germline CDR1 is SGHRS and CDR2 YFSETQ. The CDR3 loop spans 16 amino acids. CDR3 sequence: CASSLGVGSDTGELFF. In nucleotides, the CDR3 is TGTGCCAGCAGCTTAGGAGTCGGTTCCGACACCGGGGAGCTGTTTTTT.

This clonotype was detected ten times or more. The chain employs TRBV12-3 or TRBV12-4 and TRBJ1-5; no clear D. The length of the CDR3 is 15 residues. Trimming removed 5 bases from V and 5 bases from J, with 16 bases in between. CDR3 amino acids: CASSASGGQDQPQHF. CDR3 coding DNA: TGTGCCAGCAGTGCGAGTGGCGGTCAGGATCAGCCCCAGCATTTT.

As to this clonotype: Mismatch with germline at one junction end may stem from a read error. The chain is built from TRBV3-1 and TRBJ1-4; 7 bases map to TRBD1. The germline CDR1 and CDR2 sequences are LGHDT and YNNKEL (reference sequence). The CDR3 is 17 amino acids. DNA for the CDR3: TGTGCCAGCAGCCAGGAGGGACAGATAGTGACTAATGAAGAACTGTTTTTT. Amino acids: CASSQEGQIVTNEELFF.

The chain couples TRBV5-1 to TRBJ2-1, with 9 bases aligning to TRBD1. Unmatched junction bases numbered 5, after V lost 5 bases and J lost 5 bases. The germline CDR1 and CDR2 sequences are SGHRS and YFSETQ. The CDR3 is 14 residues long. In DNA, the CDR3 is TGCGCCAGCAGAACAGGGGGCGCCGACAATGAGCAGTTCTTC. Amino acid sequence: CASRTGGADNEQFF.

Here the CDR3 DNA reads TGTGCCAGCAGTTCGTTGGGACTAGCGGGGGGGCTTACGTACAATGAGCAGTTCTTC. Residues: CASSSLGLAGGLTYNEQFF. V is TRBV28 and J is TRBJ2-1; TRBD2 matches 16 bases. Per germline, CDR1 MDHEN and CDR2 SYDVKM. With V trimmed by 4 bases and J by 4 bases, 10 bases remained unmatched. The CDR3 is 19 residues long.

Many counts were recorded for this clonotype. The chain recombines TRBV7-9 with TRBJ2-3; 10 bases fit TRBD2. This CDR3 is 16 amino acids long. Germline-derived CDR1 and CDR2 are SEHNR and FQNEAQ (reference sequence). After removal of 3 bases from V and 2 bases from J, the junction contained 5 bases not matched to a gene. CDR3 residues: CASSLQLAGSTDTQYF. The CDR3 nucleotides are TGTGCCAGCAGCTTGCAACTAGCGGGATCCACAGATACGCAGTATTTT.

This clonotype was seen many times. The V call is TRBV10-3, the J call TRBJ2-1, with D possibly matching TRBD2 (6 bases). Germline-derived CDR1 and CDR2 are ENHRY and SYGVKD. The CDR3 contains 17 residues. V dropped 2 bases and J dropped 7 bases, with 21 bases sitting between them. CDR3 in amino acids: CAISETPPPGVGNEQFF. CDR3 DNA: TGTGCCATCAGTGAGACCCCTCCCCCGGGAGTGGGGAATGAGCAGTTCTTC.

This clonotype was detected ten times or more. The rearrangement links TRBV2 to TRBJ1-1; 7 bases are shared with TRBD1. Germline CDR1 reads SNHLY; CDR2 reads FYNNEI. Germline trimming cut 8 bases from V and 6 bases from J; bases unmatched to any gene: 6. The CDR3 consists of 12 residues. The DNA of the CDR3 is TGTGCCAGCGACAGGGACTCGCCTGAAGCTTTCTTT. This codes for CASDRDSPEAFF. The variable domain in full, completed from reference TRBV2 and TRBJ1-1, reads EPEVTQTPSHQVTQMGQEVILRCVPISNHLYFYWYRQILGQKVEFLVSFYNNEISEKSEIFDDQFSVERPDGSNFTLKIRSTKLEDSAMYFCASDRDSPEAFFGQGTRLTVV.

The table lists this clonotype with many counts. The J gene is TRBJ2-1, the V gene TRBV7-9, with 13 bases fitting TRBD2. Germline V lookup: CDR1 SEHNR, CDR2 FQNEAQ (reference sequence). There are 15 residues in the CDR3. V shed 5 bases and J 8 bases; nucleotides not matched to a gene: 6. For the CDR3, the DNA is TGTGCCAGCAGCATCGGACTAGCGGGAGTCGATGAGCAGTTCTTC. Protein: CASSIGLAGVDEQFF.

The chain employs TRBV5-1 and TRBJ2-1, with 8 bases fitting TRBD1. The V segment lost 1 base and the J segment 6 bases; nucleotides outside the gene matches: 9. The CDR3 totals 16 residues. Germline CDR1 SGHRS, CDR2 YFSETQ. CDR3 DNA sequence: TGCGCCAGCAGCTTGTCCTCAGGGGGCGCCGGCAATGAGCAGTTCTTC. Its translation is CASSLSSGGAGNEQFF.

This clonotype was seen ten or more times. V is TRBV6-2 or TRBV6-3 and J is TRBJ2-1; D is possibly TRBD2 (6 bases). CDR3 length: 15 residues. Germline CDR1 MNHEY, CDR2 SVGEGT. V lost 2 bases to trimming and J lost 7 bases, with 15 bases between them. In DNA form, the CDR3 reads TGTGCCAGCAGTTACGGGGCGGGGTGGGTGAATGAGCAGTTCTTC. Translation gives CASSYGAGWVNEQFF.

The V and J genes are TRBV12-3 or TRBV12-4 and TRBJ2-7, with TRBD2 identical over 10 bases. The CDR3 is made up of 22 amino acids. Trimming cost V 3 bases and J 0 bases; bases outside gene matches: 23. CDR3: CASSFETGIAIAGGPSSYEQYF. CDR3 DNA sequence: TGTGCCAGCAGTTTTGAGACAGGGATAGCGATAGCGGGAGGACCAAGCTCCTACGAGCAGTACTTC.

This clonotype came up many times. The DNA for the CDR3 is TGTGCCACCAGTGTACGGGATCAGCCCCAGCATTTT. Amino acid sequence: CATSVRDQPQHF. The rearrangement links TRBV24-1 to TRBJ1-5; D gene uncertain. CDR1 and CDR2 from the germline V gene are KGHDR and SFDVKD. The CDR3 sequence is 12 residues long. The V and J ends lost 5 bases and 5 bases respectively, with 6 bases between them.

This clonotype came up many times. V is TRBV12-3 or TRBV12-4 and J is TRBJ1-3, with 8 bases identical to TRBD1. The CDR3 has 13 residues. J gave up 8 bases and V 7 bases, and 7 bases lay outside the gene matches. Here the CDR3 DNA reads TGTGCCAGCAATCCGCAGGGGGCGGACACCATATATTTT. It encodes CASNPQGADTIYF.

This clonotype was found many times. The rearrangement uses TRBV27 and TRBJ1-6; 8 positions match TRBD1. V shed 0 bases, J shed 2 bases, and the junction held 9 bases outside the gene matches. The germline V gene encodes CDR1 MNHEY and CDR2 SMNVEV (reference sequence). The CDR3 is made up of 19 amino acids. The CDR3 bases are TGTGCCAGCAGTTTATCGACCGGACAGGGTACTACCTATAATTCACCCCTCCACTTT. Its protein is CASSLSTGQGTTYNSPLHF.

In its sample, this clonotype was seen many times. The J gene is TRBJ2-2, the V gene TRBV28, with a tentative D call TRBD1 (6 bases). This CDR3 spans 15 amino acids. Trimming cost V 5 bases and J 1 base, with 11 bases left between them. CDR1 is MDHEN and CDR2 is SYDVKM in the germline V gene. CDR3 nucleotide sequence: TGTGCCAGCAGTGCAGCACAGGGGAACACCGGGGAGCTGTTTTTT. Translating it yields CASSAAQGNTGELFF.

The rearrangement joins TRBV6-1 to TRBJ1-3; D not certain. Germline CDR1 and CDR2: MNHNS and SASEGT. The CDR3 is 13 residues long. With 2 bases removed from V and 4 bases from J, the gap between germline ends came to 6 bases. The CDR3 sequence is CASSEIRGNTIYF. Here the CDR3 DNA reads TGTGCCAGCAGTGAAATCCGGGGAAACACCATATATTTT.

This clonotype was found once. This sequence joins TRBV2 and TRBJ2-3, with 11 bases aligning to TRBD2. The CDR3 has 17 amino acids. J was trimmed by 4 bases and V by 6 bases; bases with no gene match: 12. Germline assignment: CDR1 SNHLY and CDR2 FYNNEI. CDR3 loop: CASRRPLAGVGADTQYF. In nucleotides, the CDR3 is TGTGCCAGCAGGAGACCACTAGCGGGAGTCGGGGCAGATACGCAGTATTTT.

The table lists this clonotype with a few counts. The rearrangement uses TRBV5-6 and TRBJ2-3, with 13 bases that match TRBD2. V gave up 3 bases and J gave up 9 bases; unmatched junction bases: 4. Per the germline V gene, CDR1 is SGHDT and CDR2 is YYEEEE. CDR3 length: 14 residues. The CDR3 bases are TGTGCCAGCAGCTCACTAGCGGGAGGGCCAACGCAGTATTTT. Translated: CASSSLAGGPTQYF.

This clonotype came up many times. This chain uses TRBV6-1 with TRBJ2-7, with a tentative D call TRBD2 (6 bases). The CDR3 runs 15 residues. V was cut by 7 bases and J by 1 base, with 17 bases left in between. Germline values: CDR1 MNHNS, CDR2 SASEGT. In DNA form, the CDR3 reads TGTGCCAGCATCTGGAGGGCGGGCGCTTCCTACGAGCAGTACTTC. Translating it yields CASIWRAGASYEQYF.

This clonotype was observed many times. The rearrangement uses TRBV4-1 and TRBJ1-2, with D tentatively TRBD1 (5 bases). Germline CDR1 reads MGHRA; CDR2 reads YSYEKL. The CDR3 extends over 15 amino acids. The V end was cut by 6 bases, the J end by 1 base, with 15 bases between. CDR3 in DNA: TGCGCCAGCAGGCTAGGGGACTCGAATAACTATGGCTACACCTTC. This codes for CASRLGDSNNYGYTF.

The chain has TRBV4-1 and TRBJ1-5; D gene ambiguous. The CDR3 runs to 16 residues. The germline V and J ends were trimmed by 1 base and 7 bases, with 17 bases remaining between them. The germline CDR1 and CDR2 sequences are MGHRA and YSYEKL. The CDR3 is CASSQAPRSLEQPQHF. CDR3 sequence (DNA): TGCGCCAGCAGCCAAGCTCCTCGTTCCTTGGAGCAGCCCCAGCATTTT.

The chain recombines TRBV2 with TRBJ2-1; no clear D. The ends were cut back, 9 bases at V and 3 bases at J, with 15 bases in the middle. This CDR3 spans 14 amino acids. Germline assignment: CDR1 SNHLY and CDR2 FYNNEI. The CDR3 region has the DNA TGTGCCAGACAACGAGACGAAAGCTACAATGAGCAGTTCTTC. Translated: CARQRDESYNEQFF.

The rearrangement uses TRBV11-1 and TRBJ1-1; D might be TRBD1 (5 bases). The CDR3 has 15 amino acids. Trimming took off 4 bases at V and 5 bases at J, with 17 bases between the two ends. The germline V gene encodes CDR1 SGHAT and CDR2 FQDESV (reference sequence). The CDR3 DNA reads as TGTGCCAGCAGCTCCGGACAAAGCGCACGGACTGAAGCTTTCTTT. It encodes CASSSGQSARTEAFF.

In its sample, this clonotype was seen many times. V usage is TRBV30 and J usage is TRBJ2-2; perhaps TRBD2 as D (5 bases). The germline gives CDR1 GTSNPN, CDR2 SVGIG (reference sequence). The germline V and J ends were trimmed by 0 bases and 1 base, with 9 bases remaining between them. This CDR3 spans 15 amino acids. The CDR3 DNA is TGTGCCTGGAGTGTACCGGAGGAGAACACCGGGGAGCTGTTTTTT. This codes for CAWSVPEENTGELFF.